This T cell receptor beta chain was recorded in a study of blood T cell repertoires in COVID-19. Study as a whole: Sites across the United States, Italy and Spain contributed samples from acute and convalescent COVID-19. In each case, the material was cDNA or gDNA derived from T cells, B-cell-depleted T cells, or PBMCs.

Per the study methods: Reference gene primer amplification in the assay estimated nucleated cell counts. Profiling relied on immunoSEQ multiplex PCR, and the TCRdb table lists in-frame clones only, not all of them. The DNA was the basis for D and trimming; V, J and clone size are from that table. This table has fewer than 200,000 clones, roughly 87% appearing once. The CDR3 contains 13 residues. The germline V gene encodes CDR1 SNHLY and CDR2 FYNNEI. The V end lost 6 bases, the J end lost 6 bases, and 12 bases lay between the germline ends. The chain recombines TRBV2 with TRBJ1-5; maybe TRBD1 (6 bases). The TCR comes from a woman aged 55-75 years who had recovered from COVID-19. Input material: peripheral blood. CDR3 amino acids: CASRPGVGQPQHF. CDR3 DNA: TGTGCCAGCAGGCCAGGGGTGGGTCAGCCCCAGCATTTT.